This record covers a single TCR beta chain. This sample was taken from a study of control samples from healthy donors and cancer patients. The CDR3 is 11 residues long. Trimming removed 1 base at V and 4 bases at J, with 2 bases between. The germline V gene encodes CDR1 SGHDT and CDR2 YYEEEE. Produced via immunoSEQ multiplex PCR; TCRdb's table is partial and in-frame only. The table lists roughly 100,000 clones, around 82% of them singletons, with about 13% in the top ten. V and J are TRBV5-6 and TRBJ1-1; unclear D gene. The sequencing sample was made of blood. The sequence was collected from a woman between 45 and 65 years old in good health. The CDR3 sequence is CASSLTTEAFF. The CDR3 DNA follows: TGTGCCAGCAGCTTGACCACTGAAGCTTTCTTT. The complete variable domain, with remaining parts taken from reference TRBV5-6 and TRBJ1-1, reads DAGVTQSPTHLIKTRGQQVTLRCSPKSGHDTVSWYQQALGQGPQFIFQYYEEEERQRGNFPDRFSGHQFPNYSSELNVNALLLGDSALYLCASSLTTEAFFGQGTRLTVV.